A single sample is the source of the 24 T cell receptor beta chains below, sequenced in a study of blood T cell repertoires in COVID-19. TCRdb keeps only in-frame clones here, not all; method: immunoSEQ multiplex PCR. The table shows around 700,000 clones, with approximately 90% occurring only once. Sequenced: peripheral blood. These receptors all stem from a woman aged 18-35 years with acute or convalescent COVID-19.

J is TRBJ2-7 and V is TRBV5-1, with unresolved D. Germline V gene lookup returns CDR1 SGHRS and CDR2 YFSETQ. V dropped 3 bases and J dropped 2 bases, with 9 bases sitting between them. CDR3 length: 13 residues. The CDR3 region has the DNA TGCGCCAGCAGCTCCTACAGCACCTACGAGCAGTACTTC. It translates to CASSSYSTYEQYF.

The chain uses TRBV5-4 and TRBJ1-1; D is ambiguous. CDR3 length equals 12 residues. The V and J ends lost 1 base and 11 bases respectively, with 12 bases between them. The germline gives CDR1 SGHNT, CDR2 YYREEE (reference sequence). CDR3 region: CASSLSGSEAFF. Here the CDR3 DNA reads TGTGCCAGCAGCTTGTCGGGGTCGGAGGCTTTCTTT.

The chain combines TRBV7-9 with TRBJ1-4; 7 bases are shared with TRBD1. V trimming: 1 base; J trimming: 2 bases; junction bases outside the gene matches: 7. The CDR3 length is 17 residues. Germline assignment: CDR1 SEHNR and CDR2 FQNEAQ (reference sequence). In DNA, the CDR3 is TGTGCCAGCAGCTTAGACTCCTCAGGGGGGACTAATGAAAAACTGTTTTTT. Its protein is CASSLDSSGGTNEKLFF.

This clone was seen more than once but under ten times. The CDR3, as DNA: TGCGCCAGCAGCCAAGATAGGGGTGAGGTGGAAAAACTGTTTTTT. Translating it yields CASSQDRGEVEKLFF. V is TRBV4-1 and J is TRBJ1-4, with D possibly TRBD1 on 5 matching bases. V lost 0 bases and J 8 bases, leaving 13 bases between the germline ends. The germline V gene has CDR1 MGHRA and CDR2 YSYEKL. The CDR3 consists of 15 residues.

V usage is TRBV4-1 and J usage is TRBJ2-7, with a possible D match to TRBD2 (5 bases). The CDR3 spans 14 residues. CDR1 is MGHRA, CDR2 YSYEKL, per germline. The V end was cut by 3 bases, the J end by 1 base, with 10 bases between. The CDR3 sequence: CASSHPGISYEQYF. The CDR3 coding sequence is TGCGCCAGCAGCCATCCGGGGATTTCCTACGAGCAGTACTTC.

The V call is TRBV7-9, the J call TRBJ1-2; D gene unclear. CDR1 and CDR2 (germline): SEHNR, FQNEAQ (reference sequence). The CDR3 totals 12 residues. Trimming took off 5 bases at V and 4 bases at J, with 8 bases between the two ends. CDR3 nucleotides: TGTGCCAGCAGCCCTTCTTCCTATGGCTACACCTTC. This encodes CASSPSSYGYTF.

This chain uses TRBV4-2 with TRBJ1-2; unclear D gene. The CDR3 length is 18 residues. Per the germline V gene, CDR1 is LGHNA and CDR2 is YNFKEQ. The germline V and J ends were trimmed by 2 bases and 4 bases, with 23 bases remaining between them. The CDR3 DNA is TGTGCCAGCAGCCAATCCGGGCCCCCTAGCCCTTTGGGCTATGGCTACACCTTC. As protein: CASSQSGPPSPLGYGYTF.

The chain couples TRBV2 to TRBJ1-6; D unresolved. CDR3 length equals 14 residues. Per germline, CDR1 SNHLY and CDR2 FYNNEI. V lost 2 bases and J 9 bases, leaving 11 bases between the germline ends. In DNA, the CDR3 is TGTGCCAGCAGTGAACAACAACCCTCTTCACCCCTCCACTTT. It specifies CASSEQQPSSPLHF.

The chain joins TRBV30 to TRBJ1-5; no firm D call. Germline CDR1 GTSNPN, CDR2 SVGIG (reference sequence). The CDR3 is 12 residues long. CDR3 sequence (DNA): TGTGTCTACACCTCGGGGAATCAGCCCCAGCATTTT. This sequence encodes CVYTSGNQPQHF.

This rearrangement joins TRBV14 to TRBJ1-6; the D gene is possibly TRBD1 (5 bases). Germline V gives CDR1 SGHDN, CDR2 FVKESK. V shed 1 base and J shed 6 bases, with 13 bases lying between them. The CDR3 runs to 16 residues. The CDR3 DNA reads as TGTGCCAGCAGCCAAGGTTTCGGGGGTTTTAATTCACCCCTCCACTTT. Protein: CASSQGFGGFNSPLHF.

The rearrangement uses TRBV27 and TRBJ1-1; the D is unclear. This CDR3 is 13 amino acids long. Trimming cost V 5 bases and J 0 bases, with 7 bases left between them. Germline CDR1 and CDR2: MNHEY and SMNVEV (reference sequence). The CDR3 DNA is TGTGCCAGCAGTCCCAGATTGAACACTGAAGCTTTCTTT. Its protein product is CASSPRLNTEAFF.

In its sample, this clone was seen a few times. The V gene is TRBV6-5, the J gene TRBJ2-3; the match to TRBD2 covers 13 bases. CDR3 length: 15 amino acids. The V gene end was trimmed by 8 bases and the J gene end by 4 bases; junction bases not matched to a gene: 6. The V gene's germline CDR1 is MNHEY and CDR2 SVGAGI. CDR3 coding DNA: TGTGCCAGCGGAAGGACTAGCGGGGGTGCAGATACGCAGTATTTT. Residues: CASGRTSGGADTQYF.

In this sample, this clone turned up once. The rearrangement links TRBV29-1 to TRBJ2-1, with 11 bases lining up with TRBD2. Trimming took 3 bases from V and 9 from J; bases not matched to a gene: 7. The CDR3 has 14 residues. CDR1 and CDR2 from the germline V gene are SQVTM and ANQGSEA. The CDR3 protein is CSVDFSGGAGEQFF. The DNA of the CDR3 is TGCAGCGTTGATTTTAGCGGGGGGGCCGGTGAGCAGTTCTTC.

The chain is built from TRBV5-4 and TRBJ2-2; 7 bases match TRBD1. With 4 bases clipped from V and 7 bases from J, the junction kept 7 bases outside the gene matches. Germline CDR1 SGHNT, CDR2 YYREEE (reference sequence). The CDR3 extends over 14 amino acids. DNA of the CDR3: TGTGCCAGCAGCCTGCGCGACAGGGACGGGGAGCTGTTTTTT. Its protein is CASSLRDRDGELFF.

Only a few counts were recorded for this clone. This chain connects TRBV9 to TRBJ2-1; perhaps TRBD2 as D (7 bases). Germline values: CDR1 SGDLS, CDR2 YYNGEE. With 0 bases removed from V and 7 bases from J, the gap between germline ends came to 11 bases. The CDR3 has 14 amino acids. CDR3 in amino acids: CASSVGGGANEQFF. The DNA of the CDR3 is TGTGCCAGCAGCGTAGGAGGGGGGGCAAATGAGCAGTTCTTC.

The chain joins TRBV11-2 to TRBJ2-5, with D unclear. The CDR3 sequence is 15 residues long. V was pared by 4 bases and J by 2 bases, with 14 bases between. Germline V gene data show CDR1 as SGHAT and CDR2 as FQNNGV. The CDR3 nucleotides read TGTGCCAGCAGCTCTCTCGTGGGCAGGCAAGAGACCCAGTACTTC. Residues: CASSSLVGRQETQYF.

The rearrangement links TRBV15 to TRBJ2-3, with 11 bases that match TRBD2. Germline values: CDR1 LNHNV, CDR2 YYDKDF (reference sequence). This CDR3 comprises 15 residues. V dropped 6 bases and J dropped 4; count of bases not matched to a gene: 6. The CDR3 DNA sequence: TGTGCCACCAGTCTTCTAGCGGGGGGTTCAGATACGCAGTATTTT. Its translation: CATSLLAGGSDTQYF.

In its sample, this clone was seen once. The rearrangement links TRBV3-1 (or the pseudogene TRBV3-2) to TRBJ1-2, with D uncertain. CDR1 and CDR2 (germline): LGHDT, YNNKEL (reference sequence). CDR3 length: 12 residues. The germline V and J ends were trimmed by 3 bases and 7 bases, with 9 bases remaining between them. Written as DNA, the CDR3 is TGTGCCAGCAGCCAGAACTGGTCTGGCTACACCTTC. The encoded protein is CASSQNWSGYTF.

The chain recombines TRBV12-5 with TRBJ1-5, with D perhaps TRBD1 (5 bases). The V and J ends lost 0 bases and 4 bases respectively, with 16 bases between them. The CDR3 contains 17 residues. Looked up from germline, CDR1 is LGHNT and CDR2 is FRNRAP. The CDR3 protein is CASGLVLAGRVNQPQHF. In DNA, the CDR3 is TGTGCTAGTGGTTTGGTACTCGCAGGGAGGGTTAATCAGCCCCAGCATTTT.

The chain employs TRBV2 and TRBJ2-5, with 10 bases matching TRBD1. V lost 4 bases to trimming and J lost 4 bases; unmatched junction nucleotides: 3. CDR1 is SNHLY and CDR2 is FYNNEI in the germline V gene. CDR3 size: 14 residues. The CDR3 region has the DNA TGTGCCAGCAGTGGGACAGGGGGGGGAGAGACCCAGTACTTC. Translated, it gives CASSGTGGGETQYF.

The chain recombines TRBV5-6 with TRBJ1-1; no clear D. The CDR3 consists of 13 residues. Trimming pared 4 bases from V and 3 bases from J, leaving 10 bases between. The germline CDR1 and CDR2 sequences are SGHDT and YYEEEE. CDR3 sequence: CASSPVEHTEAFF. CDR3 sequence (DNA): TGTGCCAGCAGCCCCGTGGAGCACACTGAAGCTTTCTTT.

This sequence joins TRBV6-2 or TRBV6-3 and TRBJ1-3, with TRBD1 matching over 8 bases. Germline loops: CDR1 MNHEY, CDR2 SVGEGT. The CDR3 runs 14 residues. The V segment lost 5 bases and the J segment 4 bases; nucleotides outside the gene matches: 4. CDR3 residues: CASSRQGTGNTIYF. The CDR3 coding sequence is TGTGCCAGCAGTCGACAGGGGACCGGAAACACCATATATTTT.

The V call is TRBV2, the J call TRBJ1-5, with TRBD1 matching over 8 bases. The V segment lost 4 bases and the J segment 7 bases; nucleotides outside the gene matches: 6. CDR1 and CDR2 from the germline V gene are SNHLY and FYNNEI. The CDR3 runs 14 residues. The CDR3: CASSVGRGQQPQHF. In DNA form, the CDR3 reads TGTGCCAGCAGTGTGGGCAGGGGGCAGCAGCCCCAGCATTTT.

The chain is built from TRBV19 and TRBJ1-3; the D is unclear. The V and J ends lost 0 bases and 0 bases respectively, with 6 bases between them. CDR1 and CDR2 (germline): LNHDA, SQIVND (reference sequence). This CDR3 has 15 residues. CDR3 protein: CASSIDTDSGNTIYF. The DNA for the CDR3 is TGTGCCAGTAGTATAGACACAGACTCTGGAAACACCATATATTTT. Based on the CDR3 plus reference TRBV19 and TRBJ1-3, the full variable domain is DGGITQSPKYLFRKEGQNVTLSCEQNLNHDAMYWYRQDPGQGLRLIYYSQIVNDFQKGDIAEGYSVSREKKESFPLTVTSAQKNPTAFYLCASSIDTDSGNTIYFGEGSWLTVV.